This T cell receptor beta chain was profiled in a study of blood T cell repertoires in COVID-19. Study overall: The United States, Italy and Spain were the sources of the acute and convalescent COVID-19 samples. T cells, B-cell-depleted T cells, or PBMCs provided the cDNA or gDNA that served as material.

CDR3 size: 14 residues. With V trimmed by 4 bases and J by 10 bases, 10 bases remained unmatched. CDR1 SEHNR and CDR2 FQNEAQ come from the germline V gene (reference sequence). Original methodology: Reference gene primer amplification in the assay estimated nucleated cell counts. Clones were sequenced by immunoSEQ multiplex PCR, and TCRdb holds only the in-frame ones, with some missing. V and J calls and clone size are given by that table; D and trimming were obtained from the DNA. Among roughly 98,000 clones listed, roughly four fifths were seen once. The chain couples TRBV7-9 to TRBJ1-1, with TRBD1 identical over 9 bases. The clonotype originates from a human donor in a cohort sampled during active COVID-19. The specimen was peripheral blood. CDR3 sequence reads: CASSYPGQGSVAFF. CDR3 nucleotides: TGTGCCAGCAGCTACCCGGGACAGGGTTCGGTAGCTTTCTTT.